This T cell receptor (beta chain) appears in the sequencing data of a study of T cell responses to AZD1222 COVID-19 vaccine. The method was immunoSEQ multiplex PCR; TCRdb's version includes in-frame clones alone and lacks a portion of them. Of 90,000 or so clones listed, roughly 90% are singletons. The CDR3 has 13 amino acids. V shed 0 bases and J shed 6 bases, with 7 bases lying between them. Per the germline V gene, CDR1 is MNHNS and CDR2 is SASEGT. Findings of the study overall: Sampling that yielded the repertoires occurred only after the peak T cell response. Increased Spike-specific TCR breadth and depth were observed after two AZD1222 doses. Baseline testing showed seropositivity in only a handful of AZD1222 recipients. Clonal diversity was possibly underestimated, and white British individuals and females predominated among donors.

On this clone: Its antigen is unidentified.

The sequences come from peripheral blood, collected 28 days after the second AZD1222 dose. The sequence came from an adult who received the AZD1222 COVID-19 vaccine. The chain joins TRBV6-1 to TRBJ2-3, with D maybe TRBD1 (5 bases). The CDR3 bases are TGTGCCAGCAGTGAAGCGACAGAGGATACGCAGTATTTT. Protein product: CASSEATEDTQYF.